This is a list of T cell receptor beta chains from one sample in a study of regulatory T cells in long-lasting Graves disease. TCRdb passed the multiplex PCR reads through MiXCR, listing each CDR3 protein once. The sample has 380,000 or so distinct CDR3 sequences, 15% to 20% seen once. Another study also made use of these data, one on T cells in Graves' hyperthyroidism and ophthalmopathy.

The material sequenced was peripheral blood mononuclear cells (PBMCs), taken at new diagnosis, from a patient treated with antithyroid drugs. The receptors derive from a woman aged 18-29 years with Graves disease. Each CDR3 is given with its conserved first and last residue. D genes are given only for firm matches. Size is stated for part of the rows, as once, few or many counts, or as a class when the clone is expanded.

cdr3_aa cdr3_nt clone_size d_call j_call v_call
CASGRSGTEAFF TGTGCCAGCGGACGTTCGGGGACTGAAGCTTTCTTT many . TRBJ1-1 TRBV28
CASSLPKLAGGLGEQFF TGTGCCAGCAGCCTGCCGAAACTAGCGGGGGGGCTGGGTGAGCAGTTCTTC many TRBD2 TRBJ2-1 TRBV3-1
CASSLSNHISGANVLTF TGTGCCAGCAGTTTATCGAACCACATCTCTGGGGCCAACGTCCTGACTTTC few . TRBJ2-6 TRBV28
CASSAGTHLGDEQYF TGTGCCAGCAGCGCCGGGACCCACTTAGGGGACGAGCAGTACTTC many . TRBJ2-7 TRBV11-3
CASSRGSGSWADTQYF TGTGCCAGCAGCCGAGGGAGCGGGAGTTGGGCAGATACGCAGTATTTT many TRBD2 TRBJ2-3 TRBV14
CASSLIGSGGNEQFF TGTGCCAGCAGCTTAATCGGCTCGGGAGGTAATGAGCAGTTCTTC once TRBD2 TRBJ2-1 TRBV7-6
CASSDSGGAGDEQFF TGTGCCAGCAGTGATAGTGGCGGAGCCGGGGATGAGCAGTTCTTC many . TRBJ2-1 TRBV2
CSAIGQGSTDTQYF TGCAGCGCTATCGGACAGGGAAGCACAGATACGCAGTATTTT many TRBD1 TRBJ2-3 TRBV29-1
CASSVARGWTGELFF TGTGCCAGCAGCGTAGCTCGAGGTTGGACCGGGGAGCTGTTTTTT . . TRBJ2-2 TRBV9
CASPTYGYTF TGTGCCAGTCCGACATATGGCTACACCTTC few . TRBJ1-2 TRBV28
CASSVAPQGSPNSPLHF TGTGCCAGCAGCGTAGCCCCACAGGGGTCCCCCAATTCACCCCTCCACTTT few TRBD1 TRBJ1-6 TRBV9
CASSQDLVPTGDTDTQYF TGCGCCAGCAGCCAAGATCTTGTACCAACGGGGGATACAGATACGCAGTATTTT few . TRBJ2-3 TRBV4-1
CASSVAAPSTDTQYF TGTGCCAGCAGCGTAGCGGCTCCTTCCACAGATACGCAGTATTTT few . TRBJ2-3 TRBV9
CASSASPGTPITGELFF TGTGCCAGCAGCGCTTCACCCGGGACACCGATCACCGGGGAGCTGTTTTTT many . TRBJ2-2 TRBV6-1
CASSANKIATGPEAFF TGTGCCAGCAGTGCCAATAAAATCGCGACAGGCCCTGAAGCTTTCTTT many . TRBJ1-1 TRBV28
CASSLRQGRQETQYF TGTGCCAGCAGCTTGCGGCAGGGTCGTCAAGAGACCCAGTACTTC many . TRBJ2-5 TRBV5-6
CSASDGTQPYNEQFF TGCAGTGCTAGCGACGGGACACAACCCTACAATGAGCAGTTCTTC many . TRBJ2-1 TRBV20-1
CASSPGAGKETQYF TGTGCCAGCAGCCCCGGAGCAGGGAAAGAGACCCAGTACTTC many . TRBJ2-5 TRBV7-8
CASSYQNTGELFF TGTGCCAGCAGTTACCAGAACACCGGGGAGCTGTTTTTT many . TRBJ2-2 TRBV6-5
CATSRDRGTDIQYF TGTGCCACCAGCAGAGATCGAGGGACGGACATTCAGTACTTC . . TRBJ2-4 TRBV15
CASSATSFEQFF TGTGCCAGCAGTGCGACTAGTTTTGAGCAGTTCTTC few . TRBJ2-1 TRBV2
CASSGGVANSPLHF TGTGCCAGTAGTGGAGGAGTGGCCAATTCACCCCTCCACTTT . . TRBJ1-6 TRBV19
CASSLETRNSPLHF TGTGCCAGCAGTTTGGAGACAAGAAATTCACCCCTCCACTTT few . TRBJ1-6 TRBV28
CASSLVIGSEQYF TGTGCCAGCAGCTTAGTTATAGGGAGTGAGCAGTACTTC many . TRBJ2-7 TRBV7-9
CASSLDLAGVGYNEQFF TGCGCCAGCAGCTTGGACCTAGCGGGGGTGGGCTACAATGAGCAGTTCTTC many TRBD2 TRBJ2-1 TRBV5-1
CASSLPRGTYGYTF TGTGCCAGCAGTTTGCCTCGGGGTACCTATGGCTACACCTTC many . TRBJ1-2 TRBV28
CASSYTPGGGSYEQYF TGTGCCAGCAGCTACACGCCGGGGGGCGGCTCCTACGAGCAGTACTTC . . TRBJ2-7 TRBV7-2
CASSREVGQETQYF TGTGCCAGCAGCCGGGAGGTCGGACAAGAGACCCAGTACTTC many TRBD2 TRBJ2-5 TRBV7-9
CAWSRTASTDTQYF TGTGCCTGGAGTAGGACAGCTAGCACAGATACGCAGTATTTT many . TRBJ2-3 TRBV30
CASTIEGPSSYNEQFF TGTGCCAGCACAATCGAGGGCCCTAGCTCCTACAATGAGCAGTTCTTC many . TRBJ2-1 TRBV5-5
CASSTGKGETQYF TGTGCCAGCAGCACAGGAAAGGGGGAGACCCAGTACTTC . . TRBJ2-5 TRBV7-3
CASNQAVRDRSSYEQYF TGCGCCAGCAACCAAGCCGTGAGGGACCGGAGCTCCTACGAGCAGTACTTC . . TRBJ2-7 TRBV4-1
CASWVGDHPGNTIYF TGTGCCAGCTGGGTCGGGGATCACCCTGGAAACACCATATATTTT . . TRBJ1-3 TRBV6-2/TRBV6-3
CSVGGDPYGYTF TGCAGCGTTGGGGGGGATCCCTATGGCTACACCTTC . . TRBJ1-2 TRBV29-1
CASSLLALGSAGELFF TGTGCCAGCAGCTTACTAGCTCTGGGATCTGCCGGGGAGCTGTTTTTT . . TRBJ2-2 TRBV7-2
CASSDRDRDTEAFF TGCGCCAGCAGCGACCGGGACAGGGACACTGAAGCTTTCTTT many TRBD1 TRBJ1-1 TRBV5-1
CSASRDRGYEQYF TGCAGTGCTAGCCGGGACAGGGGTTACGAGCAGTACTTC many TRBD1 TRBJ2-7 TRBV20-1
CASRGPRVPAGNTIYF TGCGCCAGCAGAGGACCAAGGGTTCCAGCTGGAAACACCATATATTTT few . TRBJ1-3 TRBV4-1
CASRGLRNTEAFF TGTGCCAGCAGGGGGCTGAGGAACACTGAAGCTTTCTTT many . TRBJ1-1 TRBV6-1
CATSRAVAGGVTGELFF TGTGCCACCAGCAGAGCGGTGGCGGGTGGGGTCACCGGGGAGCTGTTTTTT many . TRBJ2-2 TRBV15
CASSSGGRGGQTDTQYF TGTGCCAGCAGCTCCGGGGGGAGGGGGGGCCAAACAGATACGCAGTATTTT . . TRBJ2-3 TRBV7-6
CASSLTSGFGSYEQYF TGTGCCAGCAGCTTAACTAGCGGGTTTGGGTCCTACGAGCAGTACTTC . TRBD2 TRBJ2-7 TRBV12-3/TRBV12-4
CASSSIQGSSYNEQFF TGTGCCAGCAGCTCAATCCAGGGTAGCTCCTACAATGAGCAGTTCTTC many . TRBJ2-1 TRBV11-2
CASSQDQRQPQHF TGTGCCAGCAGCCAAGATCAAAGACAGCCCCAGCATTTT many . TRBJ1-5 TRBV3-1
CASSLPSGSYNEQFF TGCGCCAGCAGCCTCCCTAGCGGCTCCTACAATGAGCAGTTCTTC many TRBD2 TRBJ2-1 TRBV5-1
CSAIRDSHNSPLHF TGCAGTGCTATCCGGGACAGCCATAATTCACCCCTCCACTTT many TRBD1 TRBJ1-6 TRBV20-1